This T cell receptor (beta chain) emerged from a study of preoperative IRX-2 immunotherapy in early breast cancer. Treatment described: preoperative locoregional IRX-2 cytokine immunotherapy. Samples came from a phase Ib trial of preoperative locoregional IRX-2 cytokine immunotherapy. The CDR3 is 14 amino acids. Clones were sequenced by immunoSEQ multiplex PCR, and TCRdb holds only the in-frame ones, with some missing. Seen here are 90,000 to 100,000 clones, 70% to 90% observed once, and the top ten hold around 2%. This TCR was sampled from a human donor with breast cancer. This specimen was tumor tissue, taken after IRX-2 immunotherapy. The chain combines TRBV1 with TRBJ2-3; TRBD2, as called in the table, went unchecked against the DNA. TRBV1 is an annotated pseudogene. The CDR3 loop reads CASSQALVRDTQYF. CDR3 nucleotides: TGCGCCAGCAGCCAAGCATTGGTACGGGATACGCAGTATTTT.